The next 15 T cell receptor beta chains were all read from a single sample in a study of CD8 T cells in Susac syndrome. An input of roughly 0.5 to 1 ug of RNA was subjected to reverse transcription using random hexamers. TCRdb re-called the immunoSEQ multiplex PCR reads with MiXCR, one entry per CDR3 protein. The table lists about 130,000 distinct CDR3 sequences, roughly 96% of them singletons, with roughly 0.13% in the top ten. Material: CD4+ T cells from PBMCs. The source is a human donor in good health.

J is TRBJ1-1 and V is TRBV7-2; the match to TRBD1 covers 8 bases. CDR3 size: 15 residues. With 4 bases clipped from V and 4 bases from J, the junction kept 8 bases outside the gene matches. Germline loops: CDR1 SGHTA, CDR2 FQGNSA. The CDR3 reads CASSSVGQGGTEAFF. The CDR3 nucleotides are TGTGCCAGCAGCTCCGTAGGACAGGGCGGCACTGAAGCTTTCTTT.

This chain uses TRBV12-3 or TRBV12-4 with TRBJ2-5, with TRBD1 as a possible D gene (6 bases). There are 16 residues in the CDR3. V was clipped by 1 base and J by 3 bases, with 15 bases between them. Here the CDR3 reads CASSLEVFRGKETQYF. The CDR3 nucleotides read TGTGCCAGCAGTTTAGAGGTGTTCAGGGGCAAAGAGACCCAGTACTTC.

This chain links TRBV5-4 with TRBJ1-2, with 7 nucleotides matching TRBD1. V was pared by 0 bases and J by 2 bases, with 1 base of the junction left unmatched. Per germline, CDR1 SGHNT and CDR2 YYREEE (reference sequence). This CDR3 has 14 residues. The chain's CDR3 is CASSLEGQNYGYTF. In nucleotides, the CDR3 is TGTGCCAGCAGCTTGGAGGGACAGAACTATGGCTACACCTTC.

The rearrangement uses TRBV28 and TRBJ1-2; TRBD1 aligns across 9 bases. The CDR3 extends over 14 amino acids. Germline V gene lookup returns CDR1 MDHEN and CDR2 SYDVKM. V lost 2 bases and J lost 7; bases outside the gene matches: 5. The CDR3 is CASSLTGGRPGYTF. The CDR3 DNA follows: TGTGCCAGCAGTTTAACAGGGGGCCGTCCTGGCTACACCTTC.

The chain links TRBV12-3 or TRBV12-4 to TRBJ2-1; tentative D call: TRBD1 (5 bases). The V end was cut by 0 bases, the J end by 9 bases, with 9 bases between. The CDR3 has 13 amino acids. The CDR3 loop is CASSLARATEQFF. In DNA form, the CDR3 reads TGTGCCAGCAGTTTAGCCAGGGCCACTGAGCAGTTCTTC.

The CDR3 DNA follows: TGTGCCAGCAGCTTAGCGGGGGGTTTGAATGAGCAGTTCTTC. Protein product: CASSLAGGLNEQFF. V is TRBV7-9 and J is TRBJ2-1; TRBD2 might be the D (6 bases). CDR1 is SEHNR and CDR2 is FQNEAQ in the germline V gene (reference sequence). Trimming took off 0 bases at V and 7 bases at J, with 10 bases between the two ends. The CDR3 covers 14 residues. Together with reference TRBV7-9 and TRBJ2-1, the CDR3 gives the full variable domain: DTGVSQNPRHKITKRGQNVTFRCDPISEHNRLYWYRQTLGQGPEFLTYFQNEAQLEKSRLLSDRFSAERPKGSFSTLEIQRTEQGDSAMYLCASSLAGGLNEQFFGPGTRLTVL.

This clonotype was detected a few times. CDR3 sequence: CASSPGTFQETQYF. DNA for the CDR3: TGTGCCAGCTCACCGGGGACTTTCCAAGAGACCCAGTACTTC. V usage is TRBV18 and J usage is TRBJ2-5; maybe TRBD2 (6 bases). The germline V and J ends were trimmed by 3 bases and 1 base, with 9 bases remaining between them. CDR3 size: 14 residues. Per the germline V gene, CDR1 is KGHSH and CDR2 is LQKENI.

This chain connects TRBV20-1 to TRBJ2-7; perhaps D is TRBD1 or TRBD2 (6 bases each). This CDR3 comprises 18 residues. V lost 4 bases, J lost 4 bases, and 29 bases lay in between. Germline V gene data show CDR1 as DFQATT and CDR2 as SNEGSKA (reference sequence). The CDR3: CSATLAGRGGTKDYEQYF. Written as DNA, the CDR3 is TGCAGTGCTACTTTGGCGGGACGAGGGGGTACGAAAGATTACGAGCAGTACTTC.

This clonotype is a singleton in its sample. The V gene is TRBV25-1, the J gene TRBJ2-3; 7 bases are shared with TRBD2. J gave up 5 bases and V 7 bases, and 12 bases lay outside the gene matches. CDR3 size: 15 residues. From germline, CDR1 is MGHDK and CDR2 SYGVNS. In nucleotides, the CDR3 is TGTGCCAGCACCCGCGGGGGAGTTAGTGGAGATACGCAGTATTTT. Its translation: CASTRGGVSGDTQYF. The full variable domain, in which reference TRBV25-1 and TRBJ2-3 provide the parts outside the CDR3, is EADIYQTPRYLVIGTGKKITLECSQTMGHDKMYWYQQDPGMELHLIHYSYGVNSTEKGDLSSESTVSRIRTEHFPLTLESARPSHTSQYLCASTRGGVSGDTQYFGPGTRLTVL.

The rearrangement uses TRBV12-3 or TRBV12-4 and TRBJ2-7, with a tentative D call TRBD2 (5 bases). V was clipped by 3 bases and J by 7 bases, with 13 bases between them. The CDR3 is 13 amino acids. CDR3 protein: CASSLGIRGEQYF. In DNA, the CDR3 is TGTGCCAGCAGTTTGGGGATCCGCGGGGAGCAGTACTTC.

The CDR3: CASSPMEGTGAEQFF. The DNA for the CDR3 is TGTGCCAGCAGCCCGATGGAGGGGACGGGCGCGGAGCAGTTCTTC. This chain links TRBV7-9 with TRBJ2-1, with D perhaps TRBD2 (6 bases). The CDR3 runs to 15 residues. V was cut by 5 bases and J by 10 bases, with 21 bases left in between. Germline V lookup: CDR1 SEHNR, CDR2 FQNEAQ (reference sequence). The entire variable domain, with the rest obtained from reference TRBV7-9 and TRBJ2-1, is as follows: DTGVSQNPRHKITKRGQNVTFRCDPISEHNRLYWYRQTLGQGPEFLTYFQNEAQLEKSRLLSDRFSAERPKGSFSTLEIQRTEQGDSAMYLCASSPMEGTGAEQFFGPGTRLTVL.

This chain uses TRBV11-1 with TRBJ2-7; TRBD1 might be the D (6 bases). Germline CDR1 reads SGHAT; CDR2 reads FQDESV (reference sequence). V lost 4 bases, J lost 2 bases, and 12 bases lay in between. The CDR3 length is 14 residues. The CDR3: CASSSRGEAYEQYF. CDR3 sequence (DNA): TGTGCCAGCAGCTCCAGGGGTGAAGCCTACGAGCAGTACTTC.

The V call is TRBV24-1, the J call TRBJ2-1, with TRBD2 matching over 8 bases. The trim removed 2 bases at V and 8 bases at J, leaving 13 bases unmatched. The CDR3 loop spans 17 amino acids. Per the germline V gene, CDR1 is KGHDR and CDR2 is SFDVKD. The CDR3 DNA sequence: TGTGCCACCAGTGATTCCCCTGGGAGCGGGAGTATGGATGAGCAGTTCTTC. Translated: CATSDSPGSGSMDEQFF.

The chain links TRBV19 to TRBJ1-1, with a weak D call TRBD1 (5 bases). Germline CDR1 reads LNHDA; CDR2 reads SQIVND (reference sequence). The ends were cut back, 6 bases at V and 3 bases at J, with 17 bases in the middle. CDR3 size: 15 residues. CDR3 protein: CASSKDSPYHTEAFF. In DNA form, the CDR3 reads TGTGCCAGTAGCAAAGACAGCCCTTACCACACTGAAGCTTTCTTT.

J is TRBJ2-7 and V is TRBV3-1; D may be TRBD2 (6 bases). The length of the CDR3 is 11 residues. V dropped 6 bases and J dropped 6 bases, with 9 bases sitting between them. Germline lookup yields CDR1 LGHDT and CDR2 YNNKEL (reference sequence). For the CDR3, the DNA is TGTGCCAGCAGTACGACTAGCGAGCAGTACTTC. Amino acids: CASSTTSEQYF.